This record concerns one T cell receptor (beta chain) sequence. Produced via immunoSEQ multiplex PCR; TCRdb's table is partial and in-frame only. The sample includes under 300,000 clones, roughly 91% seen only once; the top ten take roughly 1.9%. These data come from a study of blood T cell repertoires in COVID-19. The overall study: Material from acute and convalescent COVID-19 was sourced from the United States, Italy and Spain. Sources were T cells, B-cell-depleted T cells, or PBMCs; the material itself was cDNA or gDNA.

J lost 0 bases, V lost 1 base, and 2 bases had no gene match. The length of the CDR3 is 16 residues. The V gene's germline CDR1 is KGHSH and CDR2 LQKENI. Each participant's cohort was designated according to participant-reported clinical history. Cohort 3 donors were reported recovered after two negative PCRs, clearance, or symptom resolution. The specimen was PBMCs or T cells enriched from blood (not recorded which). The sequence came from a woman between 55 and 75 years old who had recovered from COVID-19. The chain combines TRBV18 with TRBJ2-3, with 9 bases lining up with TRBD2. This CDR3 is CASSPLAGESTDTQYF. The CDR3 bases are TGTGCCAGCTCACCACTAGCGGGAGAAAGCACAGATACGCAGTATTTT.